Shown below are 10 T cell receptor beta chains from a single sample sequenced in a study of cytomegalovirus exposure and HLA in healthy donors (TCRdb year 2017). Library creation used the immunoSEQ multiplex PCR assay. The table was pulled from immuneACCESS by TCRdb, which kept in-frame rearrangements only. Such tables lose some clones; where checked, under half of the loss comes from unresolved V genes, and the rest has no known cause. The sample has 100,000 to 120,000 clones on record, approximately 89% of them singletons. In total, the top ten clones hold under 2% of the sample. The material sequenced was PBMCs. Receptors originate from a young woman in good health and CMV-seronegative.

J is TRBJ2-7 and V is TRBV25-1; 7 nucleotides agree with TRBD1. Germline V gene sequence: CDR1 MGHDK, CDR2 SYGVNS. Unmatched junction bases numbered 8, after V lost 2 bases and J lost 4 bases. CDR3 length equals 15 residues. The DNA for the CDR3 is TGTGCCAGCAGTGAAGGTAGGGGACAGAGATACGAGCAGTACTTC. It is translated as CASSEGRGQRYEQYF.

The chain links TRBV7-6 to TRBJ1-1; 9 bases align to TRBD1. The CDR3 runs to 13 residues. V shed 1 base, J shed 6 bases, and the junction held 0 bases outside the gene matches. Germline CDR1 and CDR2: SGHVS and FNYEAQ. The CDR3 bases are TGTGCCAGCAGCTTAGGACAGGGGGCTGAAGCTTTCTTT. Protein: CASSLGQGAEAFF.

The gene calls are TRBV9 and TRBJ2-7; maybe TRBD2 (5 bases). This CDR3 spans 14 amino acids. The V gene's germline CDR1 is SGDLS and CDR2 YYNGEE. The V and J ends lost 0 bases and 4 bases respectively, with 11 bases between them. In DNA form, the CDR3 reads TGTGCCAGCAGCGTAGGTTACCTAGCTTACGAGCAGTACTTC. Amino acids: CASSVGYLAYEQYF.

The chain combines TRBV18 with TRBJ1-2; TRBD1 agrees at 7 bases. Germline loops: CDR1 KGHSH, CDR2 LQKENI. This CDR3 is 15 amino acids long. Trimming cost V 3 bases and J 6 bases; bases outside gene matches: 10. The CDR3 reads CASSPGTALLDGYTF. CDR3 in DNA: TGTGCCAGCTCACCGGGGACAGCCTTGTTGGATGGCTACACCTTC.

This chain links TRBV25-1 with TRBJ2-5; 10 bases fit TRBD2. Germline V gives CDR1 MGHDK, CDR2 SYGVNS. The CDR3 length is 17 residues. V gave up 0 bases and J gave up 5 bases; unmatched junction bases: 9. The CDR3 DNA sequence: TGTGCCAGCAGTGAATATTTCCAGCGGGAGGGTTCGGAGACCCAGTACTTC. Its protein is CASSEYFQREGSETQYF. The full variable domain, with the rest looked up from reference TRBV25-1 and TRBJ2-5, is EADIYQTPRYLVIGTGKKITLECSQTMGHDKMYWYQQDPGMELHLIHYSYGVNSTEKGDLSSESTVSRIRTEHFPLTLESARPSHTSQYLCASSEYFQREGSETQYFGPGTRLLVL.

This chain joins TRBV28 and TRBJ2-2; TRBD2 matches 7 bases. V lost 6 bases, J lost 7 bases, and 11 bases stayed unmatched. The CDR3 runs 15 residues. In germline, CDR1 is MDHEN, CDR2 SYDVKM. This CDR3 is CASSPPARGGGELFF. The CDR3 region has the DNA TGTGCCAGCAGCCCTCCGGCCCGCGGGGGCGGGGAGCTGTTTTTT. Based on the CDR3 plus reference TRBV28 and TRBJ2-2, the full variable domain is DVKVTQSSRYLVKRTGEKVFLECVQDMDHENMFWYRQDPGLGLRLIYFSYDVKMKEKGDIPEGYSVSREKKERFSLILESASTNQTSMYLCASSPPARGGGELFFGEGSRLTVL.

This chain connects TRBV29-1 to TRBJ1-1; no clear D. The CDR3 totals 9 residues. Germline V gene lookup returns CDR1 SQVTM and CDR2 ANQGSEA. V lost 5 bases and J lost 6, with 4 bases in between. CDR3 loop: CSVSPEAFF. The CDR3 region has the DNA TGCAGCGTTAGCCCTGAAGCTTTCTTT.

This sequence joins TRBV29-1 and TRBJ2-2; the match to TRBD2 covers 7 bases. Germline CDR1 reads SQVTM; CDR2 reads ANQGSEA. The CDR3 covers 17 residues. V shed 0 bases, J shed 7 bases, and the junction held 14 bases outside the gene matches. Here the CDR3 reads CSVEDTLAGESIGELFF. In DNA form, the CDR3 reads TGCAGCGTTGAAGATACCCTGGCGGGAGAATCTATCGGGGAGCTGTTTTTT.

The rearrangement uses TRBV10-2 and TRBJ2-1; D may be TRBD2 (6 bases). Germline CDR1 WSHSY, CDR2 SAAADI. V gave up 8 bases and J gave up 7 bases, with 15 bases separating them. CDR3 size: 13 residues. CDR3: CASESREQNEQFF. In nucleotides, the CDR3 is TGCGCCAGCGAAAGTCGGGAGCAGAATGAGCAGTTCTTC.

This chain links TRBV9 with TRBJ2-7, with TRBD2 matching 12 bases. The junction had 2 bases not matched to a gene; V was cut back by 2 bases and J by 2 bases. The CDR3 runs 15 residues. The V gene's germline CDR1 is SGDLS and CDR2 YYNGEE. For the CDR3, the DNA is TGTGCCAGCAGCGTCGGACTAGCGGGGACCTACGAGCAGTACTTC. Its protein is CASSVGLAGTYEQYF.